This entry describes one TCR beta chain. These data are taken from a study of blood T cell repertoires in COVID-19. The wider study: Material from acute and convalescent COVID-19 was sourced from the United States, Italy and Spain. PBMCs, B-cell-depleted T cells, or T cells were the source of the cDNA or gDNA that made up the material.

The CDR3 spans 13 residues. Trimming took 6 bases from V and 5 from J; bases not matched to a gene: 7. CDR1 is GTSNPN, CDR2 SVGIG, per germline (reference sequence). Authors' processing steps: Amplification of reference gene primers was used by the study to estimate nucleated cell counts. This table comes from immunoSEQ multiplex PCR, and its TCRdb copy is limited to in-frame clones, with some not included. V and J calls and clone size are those listed in that table; D and trimming were worked out from the DNA. The data show hundreds of thousands of clones, about 88% seen once. This clonotype was obtained from a woman aged 40 to 49 who had recovered from COVID-19. The sequencing input was peripheral blood. The chain employs TRBV30 and TRBJ2-3; 8 bases agree with TRBD1. Here the CDR3 reads CACAGGIGDTQYF. In DNA form, the CDR3 reads TGTGCCTGCGCAGGGGGCATTGGAGATACGCAGTATTTT.